This T cell receptor (beta chain) was documented in a study of identical twins. TCRdb itself ran the 5' RACE reads through MiXCR, one entry per CDR3 protein. The sample gives about 390,000 distinct CDR3 sequences, 9% of which show up once; under 9.5% is in the top ten. The CDR3 has 12 amino acids. CDR1 and CDR2 from the germline V gene are SGHRS and YFSETQ. V dropped 2 bases and J dropped 8 bases, with 5 bases sitting between them. This clonotype was counted a few times. Its specificity is unknown. Study results and limitations: Modeled out-of-frame TCR alpha sharing in monozygotic twins fell below observed levels. Conclusions rested on cross-sectional statistics rather than following the same donors.

The TCR was taken from a woman between 45 and 65 years old in good health. Sequenced material: naive T cells sorted from blood. This rearrangement joins TRBV5-1 to TRBJ1-6; unclear D gene. The CDR3 DNA is TGCGCCAGCAGCTTAGAAGATTCACCCCTCCACTTT. It yields the protein CASSLEDSPLHF.